The next 28 T cell receptor beta chains were all read from a single sample in a study of blood T cell repertoires in COVID-19 (dated by TCRdb to the early 2020s). Library preparation employed the immunoSEQ multiplex PCR assay. What TCRdb holds here is the immuneACCESS table cut down to in-frame rearrangements. Part of the clones is not present; checked against another copy, under half of the missing clones reflect an unresolved V gene, and the others are unexplained. For this sample the table gives under 300,000 clones, of which 85% to 90% were detected only once. The top ten clones comprise 4% to 5% of the sample. Sample: peripheral blood. Receptors originate from a woman aged 40-49 years who had recovered from COVID-19.

The chain is built from TRBV19 and TRBJ2-3, with 11 bases matching TRBD1. Germline CDR1 LNHDA, CDR2 SQIVND (reference sequence). After removal of 10 bases from V and 3 bases from J, the junction contained 6 bases not matched to a gene. CDR3 length: 14 residues. The CDR3 nucleotides are TGTGCCACTCGGGACAGGGGGAGGACAGATACGCAGTATTTT. This gives the protein CATRDRGRTDTQYF.

A note on this clone: The sample contains more than one DNA sequence encoding this CDR3. This rearrangement joins TRBV19 to TRBJ1-5; maybe TRBD1 (6 bases). V lost 4 bases to trimming and J lost 6 bases, with 10 bases between them. This CDR3 region has 13 residues. The germline CDR1 and CDR2 sequences are LNHDA and SQIVND (reference sequence). CDR3 residues: CASSTQGGQPQHF. CDR3 coding DNA: TGTGCCAGTAGTACACAGGGTGGTCAGCCCCAGCATTTT.

The chain recombines TRBV5-1 with TRBJ2-2, with 7 bases lining up with TRBD2. The CDR3 has 15 amino acids. Germline CDR1 is SGHRS and CDR2 is YFSETQ. Unmatched junction bases numbered 3, after V lost 0 bases and J lost 4 bases. DNA for the CDR3: TGCGCCAGCAGCTTGGGGGCTAGCGGCACCGGGGAGCTGTTTTTT. Translation: CASSLGASGTGELFF.

V and J are TRBV7-9 and TRBJ2-1; 7 bases are a match to TRBD2. V dropped 4 bases and J dropped 9; count of bases not matched to a gene: 3. This CDR3 is 12 amino acids long. Germline V gives CDR1 SEHNR, CDR2 FQNEAQ (reference sequence). CDR3 DNA: TGTGCCAGCAGCTCACCGGGGGGTGAGCAGTTCTTC. This gives the protein CASSSPGGEQFF.

The V gene is TRBV12-5, the J gene TRBJ1-2, with TRBD1 as a possible D gene (5 bases). This CDR3 has 14 residues. The germline V gene encodes CDR1 LGHNT and CDR2 FRNRAP. Trimming removed 2 bases at V and 5 bases at J, with 12 bases between. The CDR3 DNA is TGTGCTAGTGGTTTGTATCCAGGGTCGTATGGCTACACCTTC. It is translated as CASGLYPGSYGYTF.

The gene calls are TRBV5-4 and TRBJ2-1, with a possible D match to TRBD2 (6 bases). The CDR3 is made up of 13 amino acids. CDR1 is SGHNT and CDR2 is YYREEE in the germline V gene (reference sequence). The V and J ends lost 0 bases and 8 bases respectively, with 9 bases between them. The CDR3 sequence: CASSLVAVDEQFF. As DNA, the CDR3 is TGTGCCAGCAGCTTGGTAGCGGTGGATGAGCAGTTCTTC.

The chain uses TRBV7-3 and TRBJ2-1; 10 bases agree with TRBD2. The CDR3 is 15 amino acids. The ends lost 6 bases at V and 10 bases at J; junction bases unmatched: 12. Germline V gives CDR1 SGHTA, CDR2 FQGTGA. CDR3 DNA: TGTGCCAGCAGACCGGTGGCTAGCGGGGGCGGGGAGCAGTTCTTC. The encoded protein is CASRPVASGGGEQFF.

This chain joins TRBV5-6 and TRBJ2-7; 7 bases map to TRBD1. Germline CDR1 SGHDT, CDR2 YYEEEE. The CDR3 extends over 15 amino acids. With 4 bases clipped from V and 5 bases from J, the junction kept 12 bases outside the gene matches. The CDR3 loop is CASSTPTGFRHEQYF. CDR3 coding DNA: TGTGCCAGCAGCACGCCGACAGGGTTTAGGCACGAGCAGTACTTC. Looking up the rest from reference TRBV5-6 and TRBJ2-7 gives the full variable domain: DAGVTQSPTHLIKTRGQQVTLRCSPKSGHDTVSWYQQALGQGPQFIFQYYEEEERQRGNFPDRFSGHQFPNYSSELNVNALLLGDSALYLCASSTPTGFRHEQYFGPGTRLTVT.

DNA for the CDR3: TGTGCCAGCAGTCGTCTTACTAGCGGAACAGATACGCAGTATTTT. Translated, it gives CASSRLTSGTDTQYF. The chain uses TRBV6-5 and TRBJ2-3; 8 bases are a match to TRBD2. The CDR3 sequence is 15 residues long. Losses at the gene ends were 5 bases for V and 3 bases for J; bases not matched to a gene: 7. Germline CDR1 is MNHEY and CDR2 is SVGAGI.

This clone was seen only once. The gene calls are TRBV9 and TRBJ2-5, with a tentative D call TRBD2 (5 bases). Germline-derived CDR1 and CDR2 are SGDLS and YYNGEE. Trimming stripped 0 bases from V and 1 base from J, with 13 bases between. The CDR3 runs 16 residues. CDR3 DNA: TGTGCCAGCAGCGTAGGGACTTCCGCCGGCCAAGAGACCCAGTACTTC. It specifies CASSVGTSAGQETQYF. Together with reference TRBV9 and TRBJ2-5, the CDR3 gives the full variable domain: DSGVTQTPKHLITATGQRVTLRCSPRSGDLSVYWYQQSLDQGLQFLIQYYNGEERAKGNILERFSAQQFPDLHSELNLSSLELGDSALYFCASSVGTSAGQETQYFGPGTRLLVL.

J is TRBJ1-5 and V is TRBV28; 12 nucleotides line up with TRBD1. Trimming removed 6 bases from V and 7 bases from J; junction bases left unmatched: 7. Germline V gives CDR1 MDHEN, CDR2 SYDVKM. This CDR3 is built from 15 residues. The CDR3 DNA sequence: TGTGCCAGCAGGCCCGGGGACAGGGGGCGGCAGCCCCAGCATTTT. It encodes CASRPGDRGRQPQHF.

This chain links TRBV19 with TRBJ2-1; weak D call: TRBD2 (6 bases). Germline V gene data show CDR1 as LNHDA and CDR2 as SQIVND (reference sequence). The CDR3 covers 18 residues. Trimming pared 3 bases from V and 1 base from J, leaving 19 bases between. The DNA for the CDR3 is TGTGCCAGTAGTATTTGGGGACTCCAGGGATTATCCTACAATGAGCAGTTCTTC. It translates to CASSIWGLQGLSYNEQFF.

The chain has TRBV6-5 and TRBJ1-1, with 7 positions matching TRBD1. The CDR3 extends over 15 amino acids. J gave up 4 bases and V 5 bases, and 10 bases lay outside the gene matches. Germline CDR1 reads MNHEY; CDR2 reads SVGAGI. The CDR3 DNA reads TGTGCCAGCAGTCTACAGACAGGGTGGTTCACTGAAGCTTTCTTT. Its protein is CASSLQTGWFTEAFF.

The chain carries TRBV2 and TRBJ2-3; 15 bases line up with TRBD2. Germline V gene data show CDR1 as SNHLY and CDR2 as FYNNEI. Unmatched junction bases numbered 19, after V lost 11 bases and J lost 4 bases. This CDR3 region has 19 residues. The CDR3 DNA reads TGTGCCTCAGCATCAACCTGGACTAGCGGGGGGGTAAGGGCAGATACGCAGTATTTT. Translation gives CASASTWTSGGVRADTQYF.

The gene calls are TRBV5-1 and TRBJ1-4; 7 nucleotides agree with TRBD1. CDR3 length equals 15 residues. Trimming took 1 base from V and 4 from J; bases not matched to a gene: 4. Germline CDR1 SGHRS, CDR2 YFSETQ. The CDR3 loop is CASSLMGQINEKLFF. CDR3 nucleotides: TGCGCCAGCAGCTTGATGGGACAGATTAATGAAAAACTGTTTTTT.

This clone was detected a few times. The sample contains more than one DNA sequence encoding this CDR3. The V and J genes are TRBV7-3 and TRBJ2-3; 10 bases are shared with TRBD2. Germline V lookup: CDR1 SGHTA, CDR2 FQGTGA. The CDR3 is made up of 15 amino acids. Unmatched junction bases numbered 4, after V lost 5 bases and J lost 2 bases. CDR3 nucleotide sequence: TGTGCCAGCAGCCGAGCGGGGGGGAACACAGATACGCAGTATTTT. It is translated as CASSRAGGNTDTQYF. Combining the CDR3 with reference TRBV7-3 and TRBJ2-3 gives the whole variable domain GAGVSQTPSNKVTEKGKYVELRCDPISGHTALYWYRQSLGQGPEFLIYFQGTGAADDSGLPNDRFFAVRPEGSVSTLKIQRTERGDSAVYLCASSRAGGNTDTQYFGPGTRLTVL.

V gene TRBV11-3 combines with J gene TRBJ2-5; 9 nucleotides align to TRBD2. Germline V CDR1 and CDR2: SGHNT, YENEEA. The CDR3 totals 14 residues. V lost 5 bases and J lost 5; bases outside the gene matches: 6. For the CDR3, the DNA is TGTGCCAGCAGCCCCCAGGCGGGAGGGGAGACCCAGTACTTC. Translated: CASSPQAGGETQYF.

J is TRBJ2-1 and V is TRBV27; 8 bases are a match to TRBD1. V dropped 4 bases and J dropped 7; count of bases not matched to a gene: 3. The V gene's germline CDR1 is MNHEY and CDR2 SMNVEV (reference sequence). This CDR3 is built from 13 residues. The CDR3 coding sequence is TGTGCCAGCAGTTGGACAGGGTGGAATGAGCAGTTCTTC. Its protein is CASSWTGWNEQFF.

This clone turned up a few times. V and J are TRBV2 and TRBJ1-6, with 7 bases lining up with TRBD1. J lost 6 bases, V lost 8 bases, and 4 bases had no gene match. There are 13 residues in the CDR3. Germline V CDR1 and CDR2: SNHLY, FYNNEI. Here the CDR3 reads CASEDRANSPLHF. Here the CDR3 DNA reads TGTGCCAGCGAAGACAGGGCTAATTCACCCCTCCACTTT.

The chain carries TRBV9 and TRBJ2-3, with 11 bases matching TRBD2. CDR3 length equals 17 residues. Trimming removed 4 bases from V and 1 base from J; junction bases left unmatched: 8. Germline lookup yields CDR1 SGDLS and CDR2 YYNGEE. CDR3 protein: CASSPKELAGGTDTQYF. In DNA form, the CDR3 reads TGTGCCAGCAGCCCCAAGGAACTAGCGGGGGGCACAGATACGCAGTATTTT.

The chain recombines TRBV10-1 with TRBJ1-2; 7 bases line up with TRBD1. CDR3 size: 14 residues. The V gene end was trimmed by 6 bases and the J gene end by 0 bases; junction bases not matched to a gene: 4. The germline CDR1 and CDR2 sequences are WNHNN and SYGVQD (reference sequence). The CDR3 reads CASRTTGANYGYTF. The CDR3 nucleotides are TGCGCCAGCAGAACCACAGGGGCTAACTATGGCTACACCTTC.

J is TRBJ2-1 and V is TRBV25-1; tentative D call: TRBD2 (6 bases). V was shortened by 6 bases and J by 0 bases, with 9 bases between the two germline ends. CDR1 and CDR2 (germline): MGHDK, SYGVNS. The CDR3 sequence is 14 residues long. CDR3 sequence reads: CASSHGGSYNEQFF. Written as DNA, the CDR3 is TGTGCCAGCAGCCACGGGGGCTCCTACAATGAGCAGTTCTTC.

The chain combines TRBV6-5 with TRBJ1-5; D call uncertain. Germline V gives CDR1 MNHEY, CDR2 SVGAGI. Trimming took off 5 bases at V and 4 bases at J, with 9 bases between the two ends. There are 13 residues in the CDR3. The CDR3 spells CASSIAGNQPQHF. The CDR3 DNA is TGTGCCAGCAGTATCGCGGGAAATCAGCCCCAGCATTTT.

This rearrangement joins TRBV15 to TRBJ1-2, with 7 bases identical to TRBD1. CDR1 and CDR2 from the germline V gene are LNHNV and YYDKDF (reference sequence). The CDR3 extends over 15 amino acids. V lost 5 bases, J lost 4 bases, and 10 bases stayed unmatched. The CDR3 coding sequence is TGTGCCACCAGCCACTACCGGGACAGCTTCTATGGCTACACCTTC. This sequence encodes CATSHYRDSFYGYTF.

The chain has TRBV15 and TRBJ1-2; D uncertain. V was cut by 3 bases and J by 4 bases, with 15 bases left in between. This CDR3 is built from 15 residues. Germline V gene lookup returns CDR1 LNHNV and CDR2 YYDKDF (reference sequence). The CDR3 region is CATSRPISRLYGYTF. The CDR3 region has the DNA TGTGCCACCAGCAGGCCCATATCGCGGCTCTATGGCTACACCTTC.

The chain joins TRBV27 to TRBJ2-1; D uncertain. CDR1 is MNHEY and CDR2 is SMNVEV in the germline V gene (reference sequence). V was shortened by 3 bases and J by 8 bases, with 17 bases between the two germline ends. The CDR3 is 15 residues long. CDR3 sequence: CASSFAQVDVYEQFF. CDR3 coding DNA: TGTGCCAGCAGTTTTGCCCAGGTGGATGTGTATGAGCAGTTCTTC.

The chain couples TRBV5-4 to TRBJ1-2; weak D call: TRBD1 (6 bases). CDR3 length equals 15 residues. In germline, CDR1 is SGHNT, CDR2 YYREEE (reference sequence). Between the trimmed V and J ends, which lost 4 bases and 5 bases, there was a span of 18 bases. Here the CDR3 reads CASSPILGGAYGYTF. The CDR3 DNA follows: TGTGCCAGCAGCCCTATCCTCGGGGGGGCTTATGGCTACACCTTC.

The rearrangement uses TRBV9 and TRBJ2-6; 8 positions agree with TRBD2. There are 18 residues in the CDR3. The germline V gene encodes CDR1 SGDLS and CDR2 YYNGEE. After removal of 0 bases from V and 0 bases from J, the junction contained 5 bases not matched to a gene. As DNA, the CDR3 is TGTGCCAGCAGCGTAGGGGCGGGGGGCATCTCTGGGGCCAACGTCCTGACTTTC. Its protein product is CASSVGAGGISGANVLTF. The entire variable domain, with the rest obtained from reference TRBV9 and TRBJ2-6, is as follows: DSGVTQTPKHLITATGQRVTLRCSPRSGDLSVYWYQQSLDQGLQFLIQYYNGEERAKGNILERFSAQQFPDLHSELNLSSLELGDSALYFCASSVGAGGISGANVLTFGAGSRLTVL.